These 22 T cell receptor beta chains came from one sample sequenced in a study of pediatric ulcerative colitis. Here immunoSEQ multiplex PCR was the method, and the copy in TCRdb shows in-frame clones only, minus some. The data contain 36,000 or so clones, 60% to 75% of them singletons. One to two pinch biopsies were taken from the rectum during colonoscopy. The sample was gut tissue. Receptor source: a boy aged 5-17 years with moderate ulcerative colitis.

The chain links TRBV4-3 to TRBJ2-7; TRBD1 might be the D (5 bases). Looked up from germline, CDR1 is LGHNA and CDR2 is YSLEER. V lost 4 bases and J lost 3, with 16 bases in between. This CDR3 comprises 15 residues. The CDR3 here is CASSPKVGAGYEQYF. Here the CDR3 DNA reads TGCGCCAGCAGCCCCAAAGTAGGGGCCGGCTACGAGCAGTACTTC.

The J gene is TRBJ2-7, the V gene TRBV7-9; D may match TRBD1 or TRBD2 (5 bases each). CDR1 and CDR2 from the germline V gene are SEHNR and FQNEAQ (reference sequence). The CDR3 sequence is 13 residues long. Between the trimmed V and J ends, which lost 8 bases and 0 bases, there was a span of 11 bases. As DNA, the CDR3 is TGTGCCAGCGGTCGGGACGGCTCCTACGAGCAGTACTTC. Its protein product is CASGRDGSYEQYF.

The chain employs TRBV19 and TRBJ1-4, with TRBD1 matching 10 bases. Germline trimming cut 6 bases from V and 6 bases from J; bases unmatched to any gene: 4. This CDR3 has 14 amino acids. Germline-derived CDR1 and CDR2 are LNHDA and SQIVND (reference sequence). The CDR3 coding sequence is TGTGCCAGTAGCGACGGGACAGGGGATGAAAAACTGTTTTTT. Protein product: CASSDGTGDEKLFF.

The chain has TRBV29-1 and TRBJ2-3; 8 positions match TRBD2. Germline V CDR1 and CDR2: SQVTM, ANQGSEA. V lost 8 bases, J lost 4 bases, and 11 bases stayed unmatched. The CDR3 has 14 residues. CDR3 coding DNA: TGCAGCTCCTCGGGGGGGCTTAATCCAGATACGCAGTATTTT. It encodes CSSSGGLNPDTQYF.

This chain links TRBV9 with TRBJ2-3; a possible D gene is TRBD2 (6 bases). The germline gives CDR1 SGDLS, CDR2 YYNGEE. V shed 0 bases and J shed 3 bases, with 11 bases lying between them. This CDR3 is built from 15 residues. The CDR3 spells CASSVVEGRTDTQYF. The CDR3 bases are TGTGCCAGCAGCGTAGTGGAGGGTAGGACAGATACGCAGTATTTT.

The chain recombines TRBV6-4 with TRBJ2-5, with TRBD2 as a possible D gene (5 bases). The V gene's germline CDR1 is MRHNA and CDR2 SNTAGT. This CDR3 comprises 13 residues. Between the trimmed V and J ends, which lost 4 bases and 2 bases, there was a span of 8 bases. The CDR3 DNA reads as TGTGCCAGCAGTGGACGGGGACAAGAGACCCAGTACTTC. Encoded protein: CASSGRGQETQYF.

The V call is TRBV19, the J call TRBJ1-2; D call uncertain. V lost 7 bases and J lost 0, with 9 bases in between. The CDR3 loop spans 13 amino acids. CDR1 LNHDA and CDR2 SQIVND come from the germline V gene (reference sequence). CDR3 nucleotides: TGTGCCAGTAACCCCAGACCTAACTATGGCTACACCTTC. Its protein product is CASNPRPNYGYTF.

This chain connects TRBV7-8 to TRBJ1-1; D gene ambiguous. Between the trimmed V and J ends, which lost 3 bases and 0 bases, there was a span of 8 bases. Germline CDR1 SGHVS, CDR2 FQNEAQ. CDR3 length equals 14 residues. For the CDR3, the DNA is TGTGCCAGCAGCTTTGACGAGATGAACACTGAAGCTTTCTTT. This translates into CASSFDEMNTEAFF.

The chain combines TRBV29-1 with TRBJ1-5; no firm D call. Germline loops: CDR1 SQVTM, CDR2 ANQGSEA. The CDR3 is 15 residues long. V lost 4 bases and J lost 4, with 17 bases in between. In DNA, the CDR3 is TGCAGCGTTGTTGAGGGTAGTAGAAGGAATCAGCCCCAGCATTTT. It specifies CSVVEGSRRNQPQHF.

The chain uses TRBV7-9 and TRBJ2-2; unclear D gene. The V end was cut by 8 bases, the J end by 6 bases, with 7 bases between. The germline V gene has CDR1 SEHNR and CDR2 FQNEAQ (reference sequence). The CDR3 sequence is 11 residues long. The CDR3 nucleotides read TGTGCCAGCGATCGGCCCGGGGAGCTGTTTTTT. The encoded protein is CASDRPGELFF.

The chain uses TRBV30 and TRBJ1-2; D is unresolved. V lost 5 bases to trimming and J lost 4 bases, with 11 bases between them. CDR1 is GTSNPN and CDR2 is SVGIG in the germline V gene (reference sequence). CDR3 length: 12 amino acids. CDR3 sequence reads: CAWESSVYGYTF. The CDR3 nucleotides are TGTGCCTGGGAGTCCAGTGTCTATGGCTACACCTTC.

V usage is TRBV9 and J usage is TRBJ1-2; 10 bases are a match to TRBD1. V shed 4 bases and J 3 bases; nucleotides not matched to a gene: 6. From germline, CDR1 is SGDLS and CDR2 YYNGEE. The CDR3 consists of 15 residues. In DNA, the CDR3 is TGTGCCAGCAGCCCGACAGGGGGCTGGGACTATGGCTACACCTTC. It encodes CASSPTGGWDYGYTF.

This chain joins TRBV18 and TRBJ1-1; possibly TRBD1 for D (6 bases). Germline CDR1 KGHSH, CDR2 LQKENI. V lost 3 bases and J 13 bases, leaving 24 bases between the germline ends. This CDR3 comprises 15 residues. CDR3 region: CASSPSLSSGELGFF. The CDR3, as DNA: TGTGCCAGCTCACCGAGTCTCTCCTCAGGGGAACTTGGTTTCTTT. Supplemented by reference TRBV18 and TRBJ1-1, the full variable domain reads NAGVMQNPRHLVRRRGQEARLRCSPMKGHSHVYWYRQLPEEGLKFMVYLQKENIIDESGMPKERFSAEFPKEGPSILRIQQVVRGDSAAYFCASSPSLSSGELGFFGQGTRLTVV.

CDR3 sequence (DNA): TGTGCCAGCAGATTGACGGTCACAGATACGCAGTATTTT. This sequence encodes CASRLTVTDTQYF. This rearrangement joins TRBV5-8 to TRBJ2-3, with D unclear. The germline V and J ends were trimmed by 5 bases and 2 bases, with 9 bases remaining between them. Germline assignment: CDR1 SGHTS and CDR2 YDEGEE. The CDR3 length is 13 residues.

V is TRBV28 and J is TRBJ1-4, with no clear D. Germline CDR1 and CDR2: MDHEN and SYDVKM. The CDR3 has 13 amino acids. The V and J ends lost 4 bases and 4 bases respectively, with 7 bases between them. CDR3 bases: TGTGCCAGCAGTTCGAGGTTTAATGAAAAACTGTTTTTT. Its protein is CASSSRFNEKLFF.

The V gene is TRBV7-6, the J gene TRBJ1-1; D is perhaps TRBD1 (6 bases). Trimming removed 6 bases from V and 6 bases from J, with 14 bases in between. CDR3 length equals 13 residues. The V gene's germline CDR1 is SGHVS and CDR2 FNYEAQ. The CDR3 region is CASSLTGIPEAFF. CDR3 DNA sequence: TGTGCCAGCAGTCTCACAGGGATCCCTGAAGCTTTCTTT.

The chain has TRBV6-4 and TRBJ2-1, with TRBD2 matching over 11 bases. Trimming removed 5 bases from V and 3 bases from J; junction bases left unmatched: 15. The CDR3 contains 19 residues. The germline gives CDR1 MRHNA, CDR2 SNTAGT. CDR3 region: CASSPVPIAGGRIYNEQFF. CDR3 coding DNA: TGTGCCAGCAGTCCTGTCCCCATAGCGGGGGGGCGTATCTACAATGAGCAGTTCTTC.

This clone was seen only a few times. The chain has TRBV4-1 and TRBJ1-6; the D gene is possibly TRBD1 (6 bases). Trimming took off 1 base at V and 10 bases at J, with 14 bases between the two ends. Germline CDR1 is MGHRA and CDR2 is YSYEKL. This CDR3 contains 15 residues. This CDR3 is CASSQAPGARSPLHF. CDR3 DNA: TGCGCCAGCAGCCAAGCACCAGGGGCGCGGTCACCCCTCCACTTT.

V and J are TRBV11-3 and TRBJ1-3; D possibly corresponds to TRBD1 (5 bases). V gave up 2 bases and J gave up 0 bases, with 8 bases separating them. The CDR3 totals 15 residues. Germline V gene data show CDR1 as SGHNT and CDR2 as YENEEA. The CDR3 coding sequence is TGTGCCAGCAGCTTACTACAGGCCTCTGGAAACACCATATATTTT. It is translated as CASSLLQASGNTIYF. Full variable domain (outside the CDR3, taken from reference TRBV11-3 and TRBJ1-3): EAGVVQSPRYKIIEKKQPVAFWCNPISGHNTLYWYLQNLGQGPELLIRYENEEAVDDSQLPKDRFSAERLKGVDSTLKIQPAELGDSAVYLCASSLLQASGNTIYFGEGSWLTVV.

The J gene is TRBJ2-7, the V gene TRBV25-1; D is perhaps TRBD1 (5 bases). Trimming left V 4 bases short and J 5 bases short, with 9 bases between. Germline CDR1 and CDR2: MGHDK and SYGVNS. There are 12 residues in the CDR3. Here the CDR3 reads CASSGGTHEQYF. In DNA, the CDR3 is TGTGCCAGCAGTGGGGGCACCCACGAGCAGTACTTC.

The chain recombines TRBV5-6 with TRBJ2-1; no reliable D call. Between the trimmed V and J ends, which lost 1 base and 8 bases, there was a span of 7 bases. The CDR3 is 12 amino acids. Germline V lookup: CDR1 SGHDT, CDR2 YYEEEE. CDR3 coding DNA: TGTGCCAGCAGCTTGAAGTACTATGAGCAGTTCTTC. It specifies CASSLKYYEQFF. The full variable domain, its missing parts supplied by reference TRBV5-6 and TRBJ2-1, is DAGVTQSPTHLIKTRGQQVTLRCSPKSGHDTVSWYQQALGQGPQFIFQYYEEEERQRGNFPDRFSGHQFPNYSSELNVNALLLGDSALYLCASSLKYYEQFFGPGTRLTVL.

CDR3 bases: TGTGCCAGCAGCTACCCGGACAGGGAGGGCTACACCTTC. This translates into CASSYPDREGYTF. The genes are TRBV7-2 and TRBJ1-2; 8 bases are a match to TRBD1. Germline V gene data show CDR1 as SGHTA and CDR2 as FQGNSA. V lost 4 bases and J lost 8; bases outside the gene matches: 6. The CDR3 is made up of 13 amino acids.